This TCR beta chain is from a study of blood T cell repertoires in COVID-19. CDR1 and CDR2 from the germline V gene are MDHEN and SYDVKM. The CDR3 loop spans 16 amino acids. Unmatched junction bases numbered 7, after V lost 6 bases and J lost 1 base. Original processing notes: Using reference gene primer amplification, nucleated cell counts were estimated. Sequenced by immunoSEQ multiplex PCR; TCRdb stores in-frame clones only, minus some. The D gene and trimming were derived from the DNA, and the V and J assignments and clone size from that table. Of over 100,000 clones listed, approximately 88% are singletons.

Sequencing used peripheral blood. The sequence derives from a man in his forties or fifties with acute or convalescent COVID-19. This chain uses TRBV28 with TRBJ2-1; 9 bases agree with TRBD2. The CDR3 here is CASRGGTSGSYNEQFF. The CDR3 DNA follows: TGTGCCAGCAGAGGAGGTACTAGCGGGTCCTACAATGAGCAGTTCTTC.